This T cell receptor (beta chain) is drawn from a study of OX40 agonist ivuxolimab in advanced cancers. Measured with immunoSEQ multiplex PCR; TCRdb has only the in-frame clones, and not every one. Of about 130,000 clones listed, around 93% are singletons. On this clone: Different DNA sequences within this sample yield the same CDR3.

The germline V gene has CDR1 LGHNA and CDR2 YNFKEQ. The CDR3 extends over 14 amino acids. Trimming pared 1 base from V and 6 bases from J, leaving 13 bases between. The sample here was CD4+ or CD8+ T cells sorted from blood, taken in a trial of the OX40 agonist ivuxolimab. This sequence originates from an adult with an advanced solid tumor such as melanoma, head and neck, liver or kidney cancer. V gene TRBV4-2 combines with J gene TRBJ2-7, with D perhaps given as TRBD1 or TRBD2 (6 bases each). CDR3 sequence: CASSQGGAGGEQYF. The DNA of the CDR3 is TGTGCCAGCAGCCAAGGGGGGGCAGGAGGCGAGCAGTACTTC.